One and the same sample provided the 3 T cell receptor beta chains below, sequenced in a study of cytomegalovirus exposure and HLA in healthy donors. PCR used 60 Vbeta primers and 13 Jbeta primers. Sequenced by immunoSEQ multiplex PCR; TCRdb stores in-frame clones only, minus some. Of under 150,000 clones listed, about 80% are singletons. Sequenced: PBMCs. Receptors were obtained from a male donor in good health and CMV-seronegative.

The chain has TRBV18 and TRBJ2-3, with 7 bases matching TRBD2. CDR3 size: 14 residues. With 3 bases clipped from V and 2 bases from J, the junction kept 2 bases outside the gene matches. The germline V gene has CDR1 KGHSH and CDR2 LQKENI. As DNA, the CDR3 is TGTGCCAGCTCACCGGGGACTAACACAGATACGCAGTATTTT. Its protein product is CASSPGTNTDTQYF.

This rearrangement joins TRBV27 to TRBJ1-2; 7 positions match TRBD1. J gave up 7 bases and V 7 bases, and 6 bases lay outside the gene matches. This CDR3 comprises 12 residues. CDR1 MNHEY and CDR2 SMNVEV come from the germline V gene (reference sequence). This CDR3 is CASMRGGGGYTF. As DNA, the CDR3 is TGTGCCAGCATGAGAGGGGGCGGTGGCTACACCTTC.

This clone was seen a handful of times. This sequence joins TRBV27 and TRBJ1-2; the match to TRBD1 covers 7 bases. The CDR3 contains 11 residues. Germline V CDR1 and CDR2: MNHEY, SMNVEV (reference sequence). Trimming cost V 4 bases and J 8 bases; bases outside gene matches: 1. CDR3 sequence: CASSSTGGYTF. The CDR3 nucleotides are TGTGCCAGCAGTTCGACAGGGGGCTACACCTTC.